The sequence of this T cell receptor beta chain was determined in a study of cytomegalovirus exposure and HLA in healthy donors. Looking at the study overall: HLA-typed donors contributed around 88 million unique TCRs, which were held in an early data release. Broader study findings: Further analysis, carried out later, found HLA-associated TCR beta chains more clonally expanded than equally common other chains. A missense variant in DCLRE1C was later tied to TCR beta V- and J-gene trimming. Several V segments, TRBV6-2 and TRBV6-3 among them, could not be told apart and were dropped.

Comments on this clone: The antigen is undetermined.

Trimming cost V 5 bases and J 5 bases, with 15 bases left between them. CDR1 and CDR2 from the germline V gene are MNHNY and SVGAGI (reference sequence). The CDR3 is 15 amino acids. Researchers ran the PCR with 60 Vbeta and 13 Jbeta primers. Produced via immunoSEQ multiplex PCR; TCRdb's table is partial and in-frame only. This sample has 70,000 to 80,000 clones, with roughly 82% found just once. The TCR sequence derives from a man between 18 and 35 years old in good health and CMV-seronegative. Source material: PBMCs. V is TRBV6-6 and J is TRBJ1-4, with D perhaps TRBD1 (5 bases). CDR3: CASSQPGVKNEKLFF. The CDR3 DNA reads TGTGCCAGCAGTCAGCCGGGGGTCAAAAATGAAAAACTGTTTTTT.